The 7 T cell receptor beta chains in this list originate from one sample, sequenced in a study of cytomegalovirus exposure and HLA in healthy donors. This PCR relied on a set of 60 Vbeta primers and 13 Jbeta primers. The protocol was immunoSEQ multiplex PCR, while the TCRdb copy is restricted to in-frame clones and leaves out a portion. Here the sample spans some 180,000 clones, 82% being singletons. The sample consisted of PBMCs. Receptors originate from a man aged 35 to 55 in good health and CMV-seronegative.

The CDR3 loop reads CASSLGAANTEAFF. The CDR3 DNA is TGTGCCAGCAGCCTGGGAGCGGCGAACACTGAAGCTTTCTTT. V usage is TRBV28 and J usage is TRBJ1-1; D unclear. CDR1 is MDHEN and CDR2 is SYDVKM in the germline V gene. With 6 bases removed from V and 1 base from J, the gap between germline ends came to 12 bases. The CDR3 spans 14 residues. Drawing the rest from reference TRBV28 and TRBJ1-1, the complete variable domain is DVKVTQSSRYLVKRTGEKVFLECVQDMDHENMFWYRQDPGLGLRLIYFSYDVKMKEKGDIPEGYSVSREKKERFSLILESASTNQTSMYLCASSLGAANTEAFFGQGTRLTVV.

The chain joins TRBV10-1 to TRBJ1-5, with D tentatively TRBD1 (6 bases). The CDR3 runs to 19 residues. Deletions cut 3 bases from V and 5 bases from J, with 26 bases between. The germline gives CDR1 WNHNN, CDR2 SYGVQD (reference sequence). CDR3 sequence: CASSDPRGGRISDHQPQHF. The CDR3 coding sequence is TGCGCCAGCAGTGACCCTCGGGGGGGCCGTATCTCTGACCATCAGCCCCAGCATTTT.

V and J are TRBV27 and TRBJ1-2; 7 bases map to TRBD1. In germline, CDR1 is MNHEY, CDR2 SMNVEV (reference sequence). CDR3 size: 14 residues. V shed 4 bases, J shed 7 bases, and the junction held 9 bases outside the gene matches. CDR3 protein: CASSSFPGGGGYTF. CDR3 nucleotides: TGTGCCAGCAGTTCTTTCCCAGGGGGAGGTGGCTACACCTTC.

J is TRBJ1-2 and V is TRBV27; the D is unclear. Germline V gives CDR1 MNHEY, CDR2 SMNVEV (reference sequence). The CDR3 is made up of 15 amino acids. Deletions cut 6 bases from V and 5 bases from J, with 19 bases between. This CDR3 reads CASRPSMVTEYGYTF. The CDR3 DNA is TGTGCCAGCAGGCCATCGATGGTGACGGAGTATGGCTACACCTTC.

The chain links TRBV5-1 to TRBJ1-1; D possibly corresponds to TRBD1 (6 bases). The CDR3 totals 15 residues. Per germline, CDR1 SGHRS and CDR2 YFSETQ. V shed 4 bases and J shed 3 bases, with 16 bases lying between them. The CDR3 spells CASSPQVTGYTEAFF. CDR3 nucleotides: TGCGCCAGCAGCCCCCAAGTAACAGGGTACACTGAAGCTTTCTTT.

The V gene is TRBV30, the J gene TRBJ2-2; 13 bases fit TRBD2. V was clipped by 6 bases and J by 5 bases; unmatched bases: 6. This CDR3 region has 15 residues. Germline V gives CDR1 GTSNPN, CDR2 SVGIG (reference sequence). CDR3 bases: TGTGCCTGCAGCAAGGGACTAGCGGGGACCGGGGAGCTGTTTTTT. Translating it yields CACSKGLAGTGELFF.

CDR3: CSVETGPKGGTGELFF. For the CDR3, the DNA is TGCAGCGTTGAAACGGGACCGAAAGGGGGAACCGGGGAGCTGTTTTTT. This sequence joins TRBV29-1 and TRBJ2-2; weak D call: TRBD1 (6 bases). Trimming cost V 2 bases and J 5 bases, with 18 bases left between them. This CDR3 spans 16 amino acids. Per the germline V gene, CDR1 is SQVTM and CDR2 is ANQGSEA.